The rows below give T cell receptor beta chains drawn from one sample of a study of brain T cells in children with intractable seizures. Profiling relied on immunoSEQ multiplex PCR, and the TCRdb table lists in-frame clones only, not all of them. Found here are some 20,000 clones, 85% to 95% of them singletons; the top ten hold around 6%. The sample was peripheral blood, taken at surgery. The source is a boy younger than 18 with focal cortical dysplasia and intractable seizures. CDR3s include the opening cysteine and the closing phenylalanine or tryptophan. Fields, in order: J gene, V gene, clone size, D gene, CDR3 protein, CDR3 DNA. The D gene is left open where the match is weak. Rows give clone size only sometimes, using once, few, many, or a class for an expanded clone.

j_gene: TRBJ1-6; v_gene: TRBV5-6; abundance: NA; d_gene: NA; CDR3aa: CASSLVQGRSPLHF; CDR3nt: TGTGCCAGCAGCTTGGTGCAGGGTCGCTCACCCCTCCACTTT
j_gene: TRBJ1-1; v_gene: TRBV5-1; abundance: NA; d_gene: NA; CDR3aa: CASSPLRMGTNTEAFF; CDR3nt: TGCGCCAGCAGCCCGTTGCGGATGGGCACGAACACTGAAGCTTTCTTT
j_gene: TRBJ2-7; v_gene: TRBV5-1; abundance: NA; d_gene: NA; CDR3aa: CASRKRWYEQYF; CDR3nt: TGCGCCAGCAGGAAACGGTGGTACGAGCAGTACTTC
j_gene: TRBJ2-1; v_gene: TRBV7-9; abundance: NA; d_gene: NA; CDR3aa: CASSLAGGLYNEQFF; CDR3nt: TGTGCCAGCAGCTTAGCGGGGGGGCTCTACAATGAGCAGTTCTTC
j_gene: TRBJ1-6; v_gene: TRBV2; abundance: NA; d_gene: TRBD1; CDR3aa: CASSLTTDRGAPLPSPLHF; CDR3nt: TGTGCCAGCAGTCTTACCACGGACAGGGGCGCACCTCTACCGTCACCCCTCCACTTT
j_gene: TRBJ2-3; v_gene: TRBV3-1/TRBV3-2; abundance: NA; d_gene: NA; CDR3aa: CASSNSGAPSTDTQYF; CDR3nt: TGTGCCAGCAGTAATAGCGGAGCCCCCTCCACAGATACGCAGTATTTT
j_gene: TRBJ2-1; v_gene: TRBV4-2; abundance: NA; d_gene: TRBD2; CDR3aa: CASSQGVGLAGGNEQFF; CDR3nt: TGTGCCAGCAGCCAAGGAGTTGGCCTAGCGGGGGGCAATGAGCAGTTCTTC
j_gene: TRBJ2-2; v_gene: TRBV2; abundance: NA; d_gene: TRBD2; CDR3aa: CASSDTGAGAHGELFF; CDR3nt: TGTGCCAGCAGTGATACGGGAGCGGGAGCCCACGGGGAGCTGTTTTTT
j_gene: TRBJ1-5; v_gene: TRBV6-5; abundance: NA; d_gene: NA; CDR3aa: CASSLGPDNQPQHF; CDR3nt: TGTGCCAGCAGTCTGGGACCGGACAATCAGCCCCAGCATTTT
j_gene: TRBJ2-3; v_gene: TRBV24-1; abundance: NA; d_gene: NA; CDR3aa: CATSDKGRFQIADTQYF; CDR3nt: TGTGCCACCAGTGACAAAGGCAGGTTTCAAATCGCGGATACGCAGTATTTT
j_gene: TRBJ2-4; v_gene: TRBV5-1; abundance: NA; d_gene: NA; CDR3aa: CASSLAQGSKNIQYF; CDR3nt: TGCGCCAGCAGCTTGGCCCAGGGATCCAAAAACATTCAGTACTTC
j_gene: TRBJ2-7; v_gene: TRBV6-5; abundance: NA; d_gene: NA; CDR3aa: CASSPTALYEQYF; CDR3nt: TGTGCCAGCAGCCCGACAGCGCTCTACGAGCAGTACTTC
j_gene: TRBJ1-1; v_gene: TRBV4-1; abundance: NA; d_gene: NA; CDR3aa: CASSQSGQGTEAFF; CDR3nt: TGCGCCAGCAGCCAATCAGGGCAGGGCACTGAAGCTTTCTTT
j_gene: TRBJ1-2; v_gene: TRBV5-8; abundance: NA; d_gene: NA; CDR3aa: CASSWGLQGSGYTF; CDR3nt: TGTGCCAGCAGCTGGGGACTACAGGGCTCTGGCTACACCTTC
j_gene: TRBJ1-2; v_gene: TRBV6-1; abundance: NA; d_gene: NA; CDR3aa: CASSEAGRLGYTF; CDR3nt: TGTGCCAGCAGTGAAGCAGGGCGTCTTGGCTACACCTTC
j_gene: TRBJ2-7; v_gene: TRBV7-2; abundance: NA; d_gene: NA; CDR3aa: CASSFGIRGYEQYF; CDR3nt: TGTGCCAGCAGCTTCGGCATAAGGGGGTACGAGCAGTACTTC
j_gene: TRBJ1-2; v_gene: TRBV5-6; abundance: NA; d_gene: NA; CDR3aa: CASSSGVFSGYTF; CDR3nt: TGTGCCAGCAGCTCAGGGGTGTTTAGTGGCTACACCTTC
j_gene: TRBJ2-5; v_gene: TRBV12-5; abundance: NA; d_gene: TRBD2; CDR3aa: CASGGEGIQETQYF; CDR3nt: TGTGCTAGTGGTGGGGAGGGTATCCAAGAGACCCAGTACTTC
j_gene: TRBJ2-5; v_gene: TRBV2; abundance: NA; d_gene: NA; CDR3aa: CASSEPFQETQYF; CDR3nt: TGTGCCAGCAGTGAACCGTTCCAAGAGACCCAGTACTTC
j_gene: TRBJ1-1; v_gene: TRBV5-5; abundance: NA; d_gene: TRBD1; CDR3aa: CASSSGPRDRGNTEAFF; CDR3nt: TGTGCCAGCAGCTCTGGACCCCGGGACAGAGGGAACACTGAAGCTTTCTTT
j_gene: TRBJ2-2; v_gene: TRBV28; abundance: NA; d_gene: NA; CDR3aa: CASSYVYTGELFF; CDR3nt: TGTGCCAGCAGCTACGTGTACACCGGGGAGCTGTTTTTT
j_gene: TRBJ2-7; v_gene: TRBV2; abundance: NA; d_gene: TRBD1; CDR3aa: CASSERTGGAGEQYF; CDR3nt: TGTGCCAGCAGTGAACGGACAGGGGGAGCGGGCGAGCAGTACTTC
j_gene: TRBJ2-1; v_gene: TRBV12-5; abundance: NA; d_gene: TRBD2; CDR3aa: CASGLIGTSGEGYYNEQFF; CDR3nt: TGTGCTAGTGGTTTGATAGGAACTAGCGGGGAGGGGTACTACAATGAGCAGTTCTTC
j_gene: TRBJ2-5; v_gene: TRBV18; abundance: NA; d_gene: NA; CDR3aa: CASSPRAARETQYF; CDR3nt: TGTGCCAGCTCACCTAGGGCGGCACGGGAGACCCAGTACTTC
j_gene: TRBJ1-2; v_gene: TRBV7-9; abundance: once; d_gene: NA; CDR3aa: CASSLFGGGYTF; CDR3nt: TGTGCCAGCAGCTTATTTGGAGGGGGGTACACCTTC
j_gene: TRBJ1-2; v_gene: TRBV6-5; abundance: NA; d_gene: NA; CDR3aa: CAGEDTPYGYTF; CDR3nt: TGTGCCGGCGAAGATACTCCTTATGGCTACACCTTC
j_gene: TRBJ1-5; v_gene: TRBV30; abundance: NA; d_gene: NA; CDR3aa: CAWSVTSNQPQHF; CDR3nt: TGTGCCTGGAGTGTTACTAGCAATCAGCCCCAGCATTTT
j_gene: TRBJ2-1; v_gene: TRBV5-1; abundance: NA; d_gene: TRBD2; CDR3aa: CASSLTSGGADEQFF; CDR3nt: TGCGCCAGCAGCTTAACTAGCGGGGGGGCCGATGAGCAGTTCTTC
j_gene: TRBJ1-1; v_gene: TRBV15; abundance: NA; d_gene: NA; CDR3aa: CATSRWVMGRDGTEAFF; CDR3nt: TGTGCCACCAGCAGATGGGTAATGGGGAGGGATGGGACTGAAGCTTTCTTT
j_gene: TRBJ1-2; v_gene: TRBV9; abundance: NA; d_gene: TRBD1; CDR3aa: CASSPGQGAAGYTF; CDR3nt: TGTGCCAGCAGCCCTGGACAGGGGGCGGCGGGCTACACCTTC
j_gene: TRBJ2-3; v_gene: TRBV18; abundance: NA; d_gene: TRBD1; CDR3aa: CASSQQAGTGGADTQYF; CDR3nt: TGTGCCAGCTCACAACAGGCCGGGACAGGGGGCGCAGATACGCAGTATTTT
j_gene: TRBJ1-1; v_gene: TRBV9; abundance: few; d_gene: NA; CDR3aa: CASSGEKGRITNTEAFF; CDR3nt: TGTGCCAGCAGTGGGGAGAAGGGCCGGATCACAAACACTGAAGCTTTCTTT
j_gene: TRBJ1-1; v_gene: TRBV9; abundance: NA; d_gene: TRBD1; CDR3aa: CASSLGQGGNTEAFF; CDR3nt: TGTGCCAGCAGCCTGGGACAGGGGGGGAACACTGAAGCTTTCTTT
j_gene: TRBJ2-1; v_gene: TRBV19; abundance: NA; d_gene: TRBD1; CDR3aa: CASNRGSYNEQFF; CDR3nt: TGTGCCAGTAACAGGGGCTCCTACAATGAGCAGTTCTTC
j_gene: TRBJ1-1; v_gene: TRBV4-1; abundance: NA; d_gene: NA; CDR3aa: CASSQPQWRMNTEAFF; CDR3nt: TGCGCCAGCAGCCAACCTCAGTGGCGGATGAACACTGAAGCTTTCTTT
j_gene: TRBJ2-6; v_gene: TRBV18; abundance: NA; d_gene: NA; CDR3aa: CASSPPSSGANVLTF; CDR3nt: TGTGCCAGCTCACCCCCTAGCTCTGGGGCCAACGTCCTGACTTTC
j_gene: TRBJ2-1; v_gene: TRBV5-1; abundance: NA; d_gene: TRBD2; CDR3aa: CASERGAGGGFSESYNEQFF; CDR3nt: TGCGCCAGCGAACGAGGGGCGGGGGGCGGATTTAGTGAATCCTACAATGAGCAGTTCTTC
j_gene: TRBJ2-1; v_gene: TRBV5-1; abundance: NA; d_gene: TRBD2; CDR3aa: CASSISSGSGNEQFF; CDR3nt: TGCGCCAGCAGCATCTCGAGCGGGAGTGGCAATGAGCAGTTCTTC
j_gene: TRBJ2-3; v_gene: TRBV7-8; abundance: once; d_gene: TRBD2; CDR3aa: CASSLRRGDTDTQYF; CDR3nt: TGTGCCAGCAGCTTAAGACGGGGGGACACAGATACGCAGTATTTT
j_gene: TRBJ2-7; v_gene: TRBV6-5; abundance: NA; d_gene: TRBD1; CDR3aa: CASSWDRSYEQYF; CDR3nt: TGTGCCAGCAGTTGGGACAGGAGCTACGAGCAGTACTTC
j_gene: TRBJ2-3; v_gene: TRBV6-1; abundance: NA; d_gene: TRBD2; CDR3aa: CASSELAGGPDTQYF; CDR3nt: TGTGCCAGCAGTGAACTAGCGGGAGGGCCAGATACGCAGTATTTT
j_gene: TRBJ2-3; v_gene: TRBV7-9; abundance: NA; d_gene: TRBD2; CDR3aa: CASSPSGLTDTQYF; CDR3nt: TGTGCCAGCAGCCCTAGCGGCCTCACAGATACGCAGTATTTT
j_gene: TRBJ2-5; v_gene: TRBV5-1; abundance: NA; d_gene: NA; CDR3aa: CASSPSGAPLQETQYF; CDR3nt: TGCGCCAGCAGCCCATCAGGCGCTCCGCTTCAAGAGACCCAGTACTTC
j_gene: TRBJ2-2; v_gene: TRBV11-3; abundance: NA; d_gene: NA; CDR3aa: CASSLDLLEPGELFF; CDR3nt: TGTGCCAGCAGCTTAGATTTATTAGAGCCCGGGGAGCTGTTTTTT
j_gene: TRBJ2-7; v_gene: TRBV2; abundance: NA; d_gene: NA; CDR3aa: CASTGWEYEQYF; CDR3nt: TGTGCCAGCACTGGGTGGGAATACGAGCAGTACTTC
j_gene: TRBJ2-2; v_gene: TRBV2; abundance: NA; d_gene: TRBD1; CDR3aa: CASSRQGASNTGELFF; CDR3nt: TGTGCCAGCAGTCGGCAGGGGGCTTCGAACACCGGGGAGCTGTTTTTT
j_gene: TRBJ2-5; v_gene: TRBV7-6; abundance: once; d_gene: TRBD2; CDR3aa: CASSRRTSGQRGLSGETQYF; CDR3nt: TGTGCCAGCAGCAGAAGGACTAGCGGACAGCGTGGGTTATCGGGAGAGACCCAGTACTTC
j_gene: TRBJ1-5; v_gene: TRBV4-1; abundance: NA; d_gene: NA; CDR3aa: CASSRTDGSNQPQHF; CDR3nt: TGCGCCAGCAGCCGTACGGACGGGAGCAATCAGCCCCAGCATTTT
j_gene: TRBJ1-1; v_gene: TRBV24-1; abundance: NA; d_gene: NA; CDR3aa: CATSEGGGRGNTEAFF; CDR3nt: TGTGCCACCAGTGAAGGTGGGGGCCGGGGAAACACTGAAGCTTTCTTT
j_gene: TRBJ2-1; v_gene: TRBV20-1; abundance: NA; d_gene: NA; CDR3aa: CSARLIGLPFF; CDR3nt: TGCAGTGCTAGACTAATCGGACTACCGTTCTTC
j_gene: TRBJ2-1; v_gene: TRBV3-1/TRBV3-2; abundance: NA; d_gene: TRBD1; CDR3aa: CASSQDLGQGARNEQFF; CDR3nt: TGTGCCAGCAGCCAAGATTTAGGACAGGGGGCGCGGAATGAGCAGTTCTTC
j_gene: TRBJ1-6; v_gene: TRBV5-4; abundance: once; d_gene: NA; CDR3aa: CASSPSPGGSPLHF; CDR3nt: TGTGCCAGCAGCCCGTCCCCTGGTGGCTCACCCCTCCACTTT
j_gene: TRBJ2-2; v_gene: TRBV29-1; abundance: NA; d_gene: TRBD2; CDR3aa: CSVLGGGLADTGELFF; CDR3nt: TGCAGCGTTCTGGGGGGGGGACTAGCGGACACCGGGGAGCTGTTTTTT
j_gene: TRBJ1-5; v_gene: TRBV27; abundance: NA; d_gene: NA; CDR3aa: CASRNLGPLEPQHF; CDR3nt: TGTGCCAGCAGGAATCTTGGGCCCCTCGAGCCCCAGCATTTT
j_gene: TRBJ1-1; v_gene: TRBV19; abundance: NA; d_gene: NA; CDR3aa: CASTAENTEAFF; CDR3nt: TGTGCCAGTACCGCAGAGAACACTGAAGCTTTCTTT
j_gene: TRBJ2-1; v_gene: TRBV9; abundance: NA; d_gene: TRBD1; CDR3aa: CASSVGDRENEQFF; CDR3nt: TGTGCCAGCAGCGTAGGGGACAGGGAAAATGAGCAGTTCTTC
j_gene: TRBJ2-1; v_gene: TRBV19; abundance: NA; d_gene: TRBD2; CDR3aa: CASSPRTSGEQFF; CDR3nt: TGTGCCAGTAGTCCCAGGACTAGCGGGGAGCAGTTCTTC
j_gene: TRBJ1-1; v_gene: TRBV10-2; abundance: NA; d_gene: NA; CDR3aa: CASSDSGGTEAFF; CDR3nt: TGCGCCAGCAGTGATTCAGGAGGCACTGAAGCTTTCTTT
j_gene: TRBJ2-4; v_gene: TRBV4-1; abundance: NA; d_gene: NA; CDR3aa: CASSPQTTGDIQYF; CDR3nt: TGCGCCAGCAGTCCCCAAACGACGGGGGACATTCAGTACTTC